A selection of T cell receptor beta chains follows, all from one sample in a study of human T cells and chemical hapten exposure. TCRdb re-derived calls from the RACE reads in MiXCR, one entry per CDR3 protein. Here the sample spans about 30,000 distinct CDR3 sequences, 5.5% to 6.5% being singletons. Source: whole blood, taken in connection with sensitization to the hapten diphenylcyclopropenone (DPC). Every receptor here comes from a man aged 30 to 45 with alopecia areata. Some clones in this sample may be carry-over from other donors' samples. Both conserved end residues are part of each CDR3. A D gene is named only where the DNA matches it firmly. Size is stated for part of the rows, as once, few or many counts, or as a class when the clone is expanded.

v_gene: TRBV2; j_gene: TRBJ2-5; abundance: medium-sized; d_gene: .; CDR3aa: CASSEGRGAETQYF; CDR3nt: TGTGCCAGCAGTGAGGGCAGGGGGGCCGAGACCCAGTACTTC
v_gene: TRBV20-1; j_gene: TRBJ2-7; abundance: few; d_gene: TRBD2; CDR3aa: CSASSSGGHSYEQYF; CDR3nt: TGCAGTGCTAGCTCTAGCGGAGGCCACTCCTACGAGCAGTACTTC
v_gene: TRBV5-5; j_gene: TRBJ2-7; abundance: many; d_gene: .; CDR3aa: CASSLWGAMYEQYF; CDR3nt: TGTGCCAGCAGTCTCTGGGGGGCAATGTACGAGCAGTACTTC
v_gene: TRBV4-2; j_gene: TRBJ2-7; abundance: many; d_gene: .; CDR3aa: CASSQKTREFYEQYF; CDR3nt: TGTGCCAGCAGCCAGAAAACTAGGGAGTTCTACGAGCAGTACTTC
v_gene: TRBV6-8; j_gene: TRBJ2-3; abundance: .; d_gene: .; CDR3aa: CASSAAPLVHDTDTQYF; CDR3nt: TGTGCCAGCAGTGCCGCGCCTCTAGTCCACGACACAGATACGCAGTATTTT
v_gene: TRBV6-2/TRBV6-3; j_gene: TRBJ2-2; abundance: many; d_gene: .; CDR3aa: CATGRTGELFF; CDR3nt: TGCGCAACCGGCCGGACCGGGGAGCTGTTTTTT
v_gene: TRBV10-2; j_gene: TRBJ2-5; abundance: .; d_gene: .; CDR3aa: CASGATYQETQYF; CDR3nt: TGCGCCAGCGGGGCCACCTACCAAGAGACCCAGTACTTC
v_gene: TRBV6-4; j_gene: TRBJ2-1; abundance: .; d_gene: .; CDR3aa: CASSDRSGEQFF; CDR3nt: TGTGCCAGCAGTGACAGGTCGGGTGAGCAGTTCTTC
v_gene: TRBV20-1; j_gene: TRBJ2-1; abundance: .; d_gene: TRBD2; CDR3aa: CSARGNPGGNEQFF; CDR3nt: TGCAGTGCTAGAGGGAACCCCGGGGGGAATGAGCAGTTCTTC
v_gene: TRBV20-1; j_gene: TRBJ1-4; abundance: few; d_gene: .; CDR3aa: CSARRGVRDEKLFF; CDR3nt: TGCAGTGCTAGAAGGGGGGTTAGGGATGAAAAACTGTTTTTT
v_gene: TRBV7-6; j_gene: TRBJ1-3; abundance: many; d_gene: .; CDR3aa: CASSKAERNTIYF; CDR3nt: TGTGCCAGCAGCAAGGCCGAGAGAAACACCATATATTTT
v_gene: TRBV15; j_gene: TRBJ2-7; abundance: many; d_gene: .; CDR3aa: CGDAAMYLCATSRARGWDTYEQYF; CDR3nt: .
v_gene: TRBV29-1; j_gene: TRBJ2-3; abundance: many; d_gene: .; CDR3aa: CSVEPSTDTQYF; CDR3nt: TGCAGCGTTGAGCCTAGCACAGATACGCAGTATTTT
v_gene: TRBV24-1; j_gene: TRBJ1-6; abundance: many; d_gene: TRBD1; CDR3aa: CATGSGQSNSPLHF; CDR3nt: TGTGCCACCGGATCGGGACAGTCTAATTCACCCCTCCACTTT
v_gene: TRBV2; j_gene: TRBJ1-6; abundance: many; d_gene: .; CDR3aa: CASSERGRGNSPLHF; CDR3nt: TGTGCCAGCAGTGAAAGGGGCAGGGGTAATTCACCCCTCCACTTT
v_gene: TRBV30; j_gene: TRBJ1-2; abundance: many; d_gene: .; CDR3aa: CAWSAPDPGVNYGYTF; CDR3nt: TGTGCCTGGAGTGCACCGGATCCGGGGGTTAACTATGGCTACACCTTC
v_gene: TRBV20-1; j_gene: TRBJ2-1; abundance: many; d_gene: TRBD2; CDR3aa: CSATRLAGGPSINEQFF; CDR3nt: TGCAGTGCCACTAGACTAGCGGGAGGGCCATCGATAAATGAGCAGTTCTTC
v_gene: TRBV29-1; j_gene: TRBJ2-3; abundance: many; d_gene: .; CDR3aa: CSVREPSDTQYF; CDR3nt: TGCAGCGTCCGAGAACCCTCAGATACGCAGTATTTT
v_gene: TRBV7-2; j_gene: TRBJ2-2; abundance: many; d_gene: TRBD1; CDR3aa: CASSLYGTANTGELFF; CDR3nt: TGTGCCAGCAGCTTATACGGGACAGCGAACACCGGGGAGCTGTTTTTT
v_gene: TRBV4-3; j_gene: TRBJ2-7; abundance: few; d_gene: TRBD2; CDR3aa: CASSQDSWREGPSYEQYF; CDR3nt: TGCGCCAGCAGCCAAGATTCTTGGCGGGAGGGTCCCTCCTACGAGCAGTACTTC
v_gene: TRBV7-2; j_gene: TRBJ1-4; abundance: many; d_gene: .; CDR3aa: CASSSLSGGAGKLFF; CDR3nt: TGTGCCAGCAGCTCCCTAAGTGGGGGGGCAGGAAAACTGTTTTTT
v_gene: TRBV7-9; j_gene: TRBJ2-5; abundance: .; d_gene: TRBD1; CDR3aa: CASGEGTGDIETQYF; CDR3nt: TGTGCCAGCGGGGAAGGGACAGGGGATATAGAGACCCAGTACTTC
v_gene: TRBV5-6; j_gene: TRBJ1-2; abundance: many; d_gene: .; CDR3aa: CASSSFRGGGYTF; CDR3nt: TGTGCCAGCAGTTCTTTCAGGGGAGGTGGCTACACCTTC
v_gene: TRBV12-3/TRBV12-4; j_gene: TRBJ2-1; abundance: many; d_gene: TRBD1; CDR3aa: CATRLHGTGDEQFF; CDR3nt: TGTGCCACCCGATTGCACGGGACAGGGGATGAGCAGTTCTTC
v_gene: TRBV6-2/TRBV6-3; j_gene: TRBJ1-5; abundance: few; d_gene: .; CDR3aa: CASSWVRGSNQPQHF; CDR3nt: TGTGCCAGCAGTTGGGTCAGGGGAAGCAATCAGCCCCAGCATTTT
v_gene: TRBV3-1; j_gene: TRBJ1-1; abundance: many; d_gene: .; CDR3aa: CASSQEGLQVEAFF; CDR3nt: TGTGCCAGCAGCCAAGAGGGCCTACAGGTCGAAGCTTTCTTT
v_gene: TRBV12-3/TRBV12-4; j_gene: TRBJ1-3; abundance: many; d_gene: .; CDR3aa: CASSFHSGNTIYF; CDR3nt: TGTGCCAGCAGTTTCCACTCTGGAAACACCATATATTTT
v_gene: TRBV12-3/TRBV12-4; j_gene: TRBJ2-5; abundance: many; d_gene: .; CDR3aa: CASSWAEGQETQYF; CDR3nt: TGTGCCAGCAGTTGGGCTGAGGGCCAAGAGACCCAGTACTTC
v_gene: TRBV20-1; j_gene: TRBJ2-3; abundance: many; d_gene: TRBD1; CDR3aa: CSAFSTGDNTDTQYF; CDR3nt: TGCAGTGCTTTTTCGACAGGGGACAACACAGATACGCAGTATTTT
v_gene: TRBV6-5; j_gene: TRBJ2-7; abundance: many; d_gene: .; CDR3aa: CASSSASGAVYEQYF; CDR3nt: TGTGCCAGCAGTTCAGCCTCGGGGGCTGTCTACGAGCAGTACTTC
v_gene: TRBV12-3/TRBV12-4; j_gene: TRBJ2-7; abundance: many; d_gene: .; CDR3aa: CASSLPRAPYEQYF; CDR3nt: TGTGCCAGCAGTTTACCCAGGGCCCCCTACGAGCAGTACTTC
v_gene: TRBV4-3; j_gene: TRBJ2-7; abundance: .; d_gene: .; CDR3aa: CASSSRAYEQYF; CDR3nt: TGCGCCAGCAGCTCCCGTGCCTACGAGCAGTACTTC
v_gene: TRBV7-2; j_gene: TRBJ2-5; abundance: .; d_gene: .; CDR3aa: CASSIVETQYF; CDR3nt: TGTGCCAGCAGCATCGTAGAGACCCAGTACTTC
v_gene: TRBV18; j_gene: TRBJ1-1; abundance: many; d_gene: .; CDR3aa: CASSPSGAPNTEAFF; CDR3nt: TGTGCCAGCTCACCCTCAGGGGCACCCAACACTGAAGCTTTCTTT
v_gene: TRBV3-2; j_gene: TRBJ1-1; abundance: many; d_gene: .; CDR3aa: CASSQDQRPGTEAFF; CDR3nt: TGTGCCAGCAGCCAAGATCAGCGGCCGGGCACTGAAGCTTTCTTT
v_gene: TRBV7-9; j_gene: TRBJ2-7; abundance: once; d_gene: .; CDR3aa: CASSPGLYGKYF; CDR3nt: TGTGCCAGCAGTCCCGGCCTATATGGGAAGTACTTC
v_gene: TRBV3-1; j_gene: TRBJ2-1; abundance: many; d_gene: .; CDR3aa: CASSQAWSSYNEQFF; CDR3nt: TGTGCCAGCAGCCAAGCCTGGAGCTCCTACAATGAGCAGTTCTTC
v_gene: TRBV3-1; j_gene: TRBJ2-7; abundance: many; d_gene: .; CDR3aa: CASSPSEGEQYF; CDR3nt: TGTGCCAGCAGCCCCAGCGAAGGCGAGCAGTACTTC
v_gene: TRBV11-1; j_gene: TRBJ2-1; abundance: many; d_gene: TRBD1; CDR3aa: CASRDKGAYNEQFF; CDR3nt: TGTGCCAGCAGGGACAAGGGGGCTTACAATGAGCAGTTCTTC